Listed below are T cell receptor beta chains from one sample, sequenced in a study of CD8 T cells in Susac syndrome. TCRdb re-analysed the immunoSEQ multiplex PCR reads in MiXCR, keeping a single row per CDR3 protein. The table records around 200,000 distinct CDR3 sequences, around 90% of them present only once. Sequenced sample: CD8+ T cells from PBMCs. These receptor sequences come from a human donor with multiple sclerosis. Each CDR3 is given with its conserved first and last residue. The D gene is left open where the match is weak. The size entry is marked missing in some rows and otherwise reads once, few, many or a size class.

>NA|TRBJ2-7|NA|17|TRBV18
CASSLKPAGTPRGEQYF
TGTGCCAGCTCCCTCAAACCGGCCGGAACCCCCAGGGGCGAGCAGTACTTC
>TRBD2|TRBJ2-5|NA|16|TRBV13
CASSFGLAGGRETQYF
TGTGCCAGCAGCTTCGGACTAGCGGGAGGTCGGGAGACCCAGTACTTC
>TRBD1|TRBJ2-1|NA|19|TRBV11-2
CASSLRDRGPAGSYNEQFF
TGTGCCAGCAGCTTAAGGGACAGGGGTCCCGCGGGCTCCTACAATGAGCAGTTCTTC
>NA|TRBJ2-1|NA|16|TRBV11-1
CASSESWGSAYNEQFF
TGTGCCAGCAGCGAATCGTGGGGCAGCGCCTACAATGAGCAGTTCTTC
>NA|TRBJ1-3|NA|15|TRBV12-3/TRBV12-4
CASSSPGPSENTIYF
TGTGCCAGCAGTTCGCCAGGGCCCTCTGAAAACACCATATATTTT
>TRBD2|TRBJ2-5|NA|15|TRBV28
CASSSTSIEQETQYF
TGTGCCAGCAGTTCGACTAGCATCGAACAAGAGACCCAGTACTTC
>TRBD2|TRBJ2-1|NA|16|TRBV12-3/TRBV12-4
CASSLSGGFSYNEQFF
TGTGCCAGCAGTTTAAGCGGGGGGTTTTCCTACAATGAGCAGTTCTTC
>NA|TRBJ1-5|NA|14|TRBV19
CASTADGGNQPQHF
TGTGCCAGTACTGCGGACGGAGGCAATCAGCCCCAGCATTTT
>NA|TRBJ1-5|NA|17|TRBV27
CASSLSPGTPGYQPQHF
TGTGCCAGCAGTTTATCGCCCGGGACTCCAGGGTATCAGCCCCAGCATTTT
>NA|TRBJ2-7|NA|17|TRBV9
CASSATISPDPGYEQYF
TGTGCCAGCAGCGCCACGATCTCCCCTGATCCGGGATACGAGCAGTACTTC
>TRBD1|TRBJ2-7|NA|14|TRBV12-3/TRBV12-4
CASQAGTGAYEQYF
TGTGCCAGCCAAGCCGGGACAGGGGCGTACGAGCAGTACTTC
>NA|TRBJ2-7|NA|15|TRBV4-1
CASSQVKTDTYEQYF
TGCGCCAGCAGCCAAGTTAAGACAGACACCTACGAGCAGTACTTC
>TRBD2|TRBJ2-7|few|12|TRBV11-2
CASSGTSYEQYF
TGTGCCAGCAGCGGGACTAGCTACGAGCAGTACTTC
>TRBD2|TRBJ2-7|NA|13|TRBV6-2/TRBV6-3
CASIRAGDYEQYF
TGTGCCAGCATAAGAGCGGGAGACTACGAGCAGTACTTC
>TRBD2|TRBJ2-3|NA|14|TRBV28
CASGAGLAPDTQYF
TGTGCCAGCGGTGCCGGACTAGCTCCAGATACGCAGTATTTT
>NA|TRBJ2-1|NA|12|TRBV12-3/TRBV12-4
CASSSGPNEQFF
TGTGCCAGCAGTTCAGGACCCAATGAGCAGTTCTTC
>TRBD2|TRBJ2-1|NA|16|TRBV11-3
CASSGPTSGENNEQFF
TGTGCCAGCAGCGGCCCGACTAGCGGGGAAAACAATGAGCAGTTCTTC
>TRBD1|TRBJ1-5|NA|13|TRBV12-3/TRBV12-4
CASSSDRDQPQHF
TGTGCCAGCAGTTCGGACAGGGATCAGCCCCAGCATTTT
>NA|TRBJ2-7|NA|14|TRBV14
CASSQDIGVYEQYF
TGTGCCAGCAGCCAAGATATCGGAGTTTACGAGCAGTACTTC
>NA|TRBJ2-5|NA|15|TRBV9
CASSATRGYGETQYF
TGTGCCAGCAGCGCGACTAGGGGGTATGGAGAGACCCAGTACTTC
>NA|TRBJ2-6|NA|11|TRBV13
CASSLKDVLTF
TGTGCCAGCAGTCTAAAGGACGTCCTGACTTTC
>TRBD1|TRBJ2-3|NA|14|TRBV6-2/TRBV6-3
CASSRQGATDTQYF
TGTGCCAGCAGCCGACAGGGGGCGACAGATACGCAGTATTTT
>NA|TRBJ2-3|NA|15|TRBV6-2/TRBV6-3
CASSPLHYSTDTQYF
TGTGCCAGCAGCCCCCTTCATTATTCGACGGATACGCAGTATTTT
>NA|TRBJ2-1|NA|13|TRBV30
CAWSVAGSGEQFF
TGTGCCTGGAGTGTTGCAGGAAGTGGGGAGCAGTTCTTC
>TRBD1|TRBJ2-1|few|13|TRBV9
CASSASGGLTQFF
TGTGCCAGCAGCGCATCAGGGGGCCTGACGCAGTTCTTC
>NA|TRBJ1-2|few|13|TRBV4-1
CASSQAEGWGYTF
TGCGCCAGCAGCCAAGCGGAAGGTTGGGGCTACACCTTC
>NA|TRBJ1-1|NA|19|TRBV15
CATSRFYWILRGGVTEAFF
TGTGCCACCAGCAGATTTTATTGGATCCTCCGCGGGGGCGTCACTGAAGCTTTCTTT
>NA|TRBJ2-3|NA|12|TRBV30
CAWSTGGDTQYF
TGTGCCTGGAGTACCGGGGGAGATACGCAGTATTTT
>NA|TRBJ2-5|once|14|TRBV4-1
CASSRRDVQETQYF
TGCGCCAGCAGCCGCCGGGACGTCCAAGAGACCCAGTACTTC
>NA|TRBJ2-3|NA|12|TRBV7-9
CLTLVPSDTQYF
TGCCTTACCCTGGTGCCTTCAGATACGCAGTATTTT
>NA|TRBJ1-1|NA|17|TRBV5-4
CASSSPLTRGENTEAFF
TGTGCCAGCAGCTCCCCCTTGACGAGAGGGGAGAACACTGAAGCTTTCTTT
>TRBD2|TRBJ2-3|NA|17|TRBV12-3/TRBV12-4
CASSLSFLAGGTDTQYF
TGTGCCAGCAGTCTCTCTTTCTTAGCGGGAGGCACAGATACGCAGTATTTT
>TRBD2|TRBJ2-3|NA|17|TRBV7-6
CASSPTASGSSTDTQYF
TGTGCCAGCAGCCCAACCGCTAGCGGGAGTAGCACAGATACGCAGTATTTT
>NA|TRBJ2-7|NA|13|TRBV27
CASSLMAHYEQYF
TGTGCCAGCAGTTTAATGGCCCACTACGAGCAGTACTTC
>NA|TRBJ2-1|NA|13|TRBV4-2
CASSQDPLNEQFF
TGTGCCAGCAGCCAAGATCCCCTCAATGAGCAGTTCTTC
>TRBD1|TRBJ2-5|NA|12|TRBV7-9
CASQGAGDPQYF
TGTGCCAGCCAGGGGGCGGGCGATCCCCAGTACTTC
>NA|TRBJ2-1|NA|11|TRBV30
CAWSEGTQQFF
TGTGCCTGGAGTGAAGGAACCCAGCAGTTCTTC
>NA|TRBJ2-7|NA|13|TRBV20-1
CSARPGVGYEQYF
TGCAGTGCTAGACCAGGAGTTGGCTACGAGCAGTACTTC
>NA|TRBJ2-3|NA|17|TRBV6-2/TRBV6-3
CASSYHWSSGPTDTQYF
TGTGCCAGCAGTTACCATTGGAGTAGCGGCCCCACAGATACGCAGTATTTT
>NA|TRBJ2-3|NA|15|TRBV7-9
CASSLGGTDTDTQYF
TGTGCCAGCAGCTTAGGGGGGACGGACACAGATACGCAGTATTTT
>NA|TRBJ1-2|NA|14|TRBV20-1
CSARDSVGARGYTF
TGCAGTGCTAGAGATTCCGTGGGGGCTCGAGGCTACACCTTC
>NA|TRBJ2-3|NA|15|TRBV4-3
CASSQDRFSTDTQYF
TGCGCCAGCAGCCAAGATAGGTTTAGCACAGATACGCAGTATTTT
>TRBD2|TRBJ2-5|NA|14|TRBV24-1
CATSAGAGMETQYF
TGTGCCACCAGTGCAGGAGCGGGAATGGAGACCCAGTACTTC
>NA|TRBJ2-2|once|15|TRBV19
CASSMYPIFTGELFF
TGTGCCAGTAGTATGTACCCGATATTCACCGGGGAGCTGTTTTTT
>NA|TRBJ1-1|once|14|TRBV27
CASSLSGRQAEAFF
TGTGCCAGCAGTTTATCTGGTAGGCAGGCTGAAGCTTTCTTT
>TRBD2|TRBJ2-5|NA|16|TRBV5-6
CASSFPSGGVVETQYF
TGTGCCAGCAGCTTCCCTAGCGGAGGGGTGGTAGAGACCCAGTACTTC
>NA|TRBJ1-4|NA|14|TRBV5-1
CAKREGDTNEKLFF
TGCGCCAAGAGGGAAGGGGACACTAATGAAAAACTGTTTTTT
>NA|TRBJ2-7|NA|11|TRBV2
CASSVGYEQYF
TGTGCCAGCAGTGTTGGCTACGAGCAGTACTTC
>NA|TRBJ2-3|NA|17|TRBV4-1
CASSPEPYRTSTDTQYF
TGCGCCAGCAGCCCGGAACCGTACCGGACTAGCACAGATACGCAGTATTTT
>NA|TRBJ2-7|many|11|TRBV5-6
CASSSGYEQYF
TGTGCCAGCAGCTCGGGCTACGAGCAGTACTTC
>NA|TRBJ2-3|NA|15|TRBV7-9
CASSLARFPTDTQYF
TGTGCCAGCAGCTTAGCGCGATTCCCCACAGATACGCAGTATTTT
>TRBD2|TRBJ2-1|NA|18|TRBV29-1
CSVAGTSGRLSTYNEQFF
TGCAGCGTTGCCGGGACTAGCGGGAGGTTAAGCACCTACAATGAGCAGTTCTTC
>NA|TRBJ1-1|once|14|TRBV2
CASRDVRGNTEAFF
TGTGCCAGCAGGGACGTGAGGGGGAACACTGAAGCTTTCTTT
>NA|TRBJ2-1|NA|17|TRBV21-1
CASSPSGLAGGSNEQFF
TGTGCCAGCAGCCCCTCAGGACTAGCGGGAGGAAGCAATGAGCAGTTCTTC
>NA|TRBJ2-2|NA|15|TRBV9
CASSVAGQLSGELFF
TGTGCCAGCAGCGTAGCTGGGCAGTTATCCGGGGAGCTGTTTTTT